The next 30 T cell receptor beta chains were all read from a single sample in a study of siplizumab effects on memory and regulatory T cells. Clones were sequenced by immunoSEQ multiplex PCR, and TCRdb holds only the in-frame ones, with some missing. The profile shows about 50,000 clones, over 75% of them singletons. The source material was naive CD8+ T cells sorted from blood. These receptors were taken from a human donor in good health.

The chain recombines TRBV10-3 with TRBJ2-3; no clear D. The CDR3 extends over 14 amino acids. Germline V gives CDR1 ENHRY, CDR2 SYGVKD. Between the trimmed V and J ends, which lost 11 bases and 0 bases, there was a span of 15 bases. CDR3 sequence: CASVKDLSTDTQYF. In nucleotides, the CDR3 is TGTGCCTCCGTTAAGGACCTGAGCACAGATACGCAGTATTTT.

In DNA form, the CDR3 reads TGTGCCAGCAGTTTATCACGGATGAATGAGCAGTTCTTC. Protein sequence: CASSLSRMNEQFF. V and J are TRBV27 and TRBJ2-1; D unclear. The germline V gene has CDR1 MNHEY and CDR2 SMNVEV (reference sequence). The CDR3 spans 13 residues. The V end was cut by 0 bases, the J end by 7 bases, with 7 bases between.

The chain is built from TRBV27 and TRBJ2-2, with D unresolved. V gave up 4 bases and J gave up 3 bases, with 9 bases separating them. Germline V gene data show CDR1 as MNHEY and CDR2 as SMNVEV (reference sequence). The CDR3 spans 14 residues. The CDR3, as DNA: TGTGCCAGCAGTTGGACGGTCGACACCGGGGAGCTGTTTTTT. Amino acid sequence: CASSWTVDTGELFF.

The chain carries TRBV4-1 and TRBJ2-5, with 10 bases aligning to TRBD2. The better agreement between TRBJ2-7 and the DNA end casts doubt on the J call. CDR1 is MGHRA and CDR2 is YSYEKL in the germline V gene. The CDR3 is made up of 13 amino acids. The DNA of the CDR3 is TGCGCCAGCAGCAAACCTAGCGGGAGCGAGCAGTACTTC. Protein product: CASSKPSGSEQYF.

The chain recombines TRBV5-6 with TRBJ2-3; D is ambiguous. The CDR3 has 15 amino acids. Germline V gene data show CDR1 as SGHDT and CDR2 as YYEEEE. V dropped 4 bases and J dropped 1 base, with 13 bases sitting between them. CDR3 coding DNA: TGTGCCAGCAGCCCTGGGGTCGGTGGCACAGATACGCAGTATTTT. Protein: CASSPGVGGTDTQYF.

This chain connects TRBV7-9 to TRBJ2-3, with 7 nucleotides matching TRBD2. V was pared by 5 bases and J by 5 bases, with 16 bases of the junction left unmatched. CDR1 and CDR2 (germline): SEHNR, FQNEAQ (reference sequence). This CDR3 spans 17 amino acids. The CDR3, as DNA: TGTGCCAGCAGCCCGCTGGGTGCGGGAGATCAGATAGATACGCAGTATTTT. Translation gives CASSPLGAGDQIDTQYF.

The chain couples TRBV7-9 to TRBJ2-7; TRBD2 agrees at 11 bases. The length of the CDR3 is 19 residues. V lost 5 bases and J lost 4; bases outside the gene matches: 19. From germline, CDR1 is SEHNR and CDR2 FQNEAQ (reference sequence). The CDR3 coding sequence is TGTGCCAGCAGCCAAAACTCAAACTCACTAGCGGGAGATTTATACGAGCAGTACTTC. Protein product: CASSQNSNSLAGDLYEQYF.

V gene TRBV6-5 combines with J gene TRBJ2-7; 9 bases line up with TRBD2. Germline assignment: CDR1 MNHEY and CDR2 SVGAGI. The V segment lost 6 bases and the J segment 2 bases; nucleotides outside the gene matches: 2. This CDR3 region has 13 residues. In nucleotides, the CDR3 is TGTGCCAGCAGGCGGACTAGCGCCTACGAGCAGTACTTC. Its translation: CASRRTSAYEQYF.

This chain uses TRBV27 with TRBJ1-1; no definite D call. CDR1 MNHEY and CDR2 SMNVEV come from the germline V gene (reference sequence). The V end was cut by 7 bases, the J end by 0 bases, with 9 bases between. CDR3 length equals 13 residues. CDR3 DNA sequence: TGTGCCAGCATTGAACGATTGAACACTGAAGCTTTCTTT. Amino acids: CASIERLNTEAFF.

The rearrangement joins TRBV6-4 to TRBJ2-1, with TRBD1 as a possible D gene (5 bases). CDR1 and CDR2 (germline): MRHNA, SNTAGT. With 0 bases removed from V and 1 base from J, the gap between germline ends came to 16 bases. The CDR3 has 18 residues. The CDR3 coding sequence is TGTGCCAGCAGTGACTCCTTCGGGCAGGGCTCATCCTACAATGAGCAGTTCTTC. Translated, it gives CASSDSFGQGSSYNEQFF.

CDR3 coding DNA: TGTGCCAGCAGTCACCCGGGACAGGGGGCCAACTATGGCTACACCTTC. Translating gives CASSHPGQGANYGYTF. The rearrangement uses TRBV25-1 and TRBJ1-2, with 12 positions matching TRBD1. J lost 2 bases, V lost 5 bases, and 6 bases had no gene match. CDR1 MGHDK and CDR2 SYGVNS come from the germline V gene. The CDR3 contains 16 residues.

The chain couples TRBV12-5 to TRBJ1-6; 9 nucleotides line up with TRBD1. Germline lookup yields CDR1 LGHNT and CDR2 FRNRAP. CDR3 length: 19 amino acids. The V segment lost 3 bases and the J segment 0 bases; nucleotides outside the gene matches: 9. The CDR3 region is CASGFYVGQGNSYNSPLHF. The CDR3 nucleotides are TGTGCTAGTGGTTTCTACGTCGGACAGGGGAACTCCTATAATTCACCCCTCCACTTT.

The chain has TRBV5-4 and TRBJ2-7, with 9 positions matching TRBD2. Per germline, CDR1 SGHNT and CDR2 YYREEE (reference sequence). The CDR3 extends over 15 amino acids. V gave up 3 bases and J gave up 4 bases; unmatched junction bases: 8. CDR3 sequence (DNA): TGTGCCAGCAGCTGGTGGTCTAGCGGGACATACGAGCAGTACTTC. Translation: CASSWWSSGTYEQYF. The whole variable domain, filled in from reference TRBV5-4 and TRBJ2-7, reads ETGVTQSPTHLIKTRGQQVTLRCSSQSGHNTVSWYQQALGQGPQFIFQYYREEENGRGNFPPRFSGLQFPNYSSELNVNALELDDSALYLCASSWWSSGTYEQYFGPGTRLTVT.

The chain carries TRBV4-1 and TRBJ1-3; the D gene is possibly TRBD1 (6 bases). Germline V gene sequence: CDR1 MGHRA, CDR2 YSYEKL. The CDR3 consists of 15 residues. V dropped 0 bases and J dropped 1 base, with 7 bases sitting between them. DNA of the CDR3: TGCGCCAGCAGCCAAGAACAGGGTTCTGGAAACACCATATATTTT. Protein: CASSQEQGSGNTIYF.

In regard to this clone: This sample also contains other DNA sequences that code for the same CDR3. The rearrangement joins TRBV27 to TRBJ1-1; no clear D. Trimming took 5 bases from V and 1 from J, leaving 5 bases between them. CDR1 and CDR2 (germline): MNHEY, SMNVEV (reference sequence). CDR3 size: 12 residues. The CDR3 spells CASSRGNTEAFF. The CDR3 nucleotides are TGTGCCAGCAGTCGGGGGAACACTGAAGCTTTCTTT.

V is TRBV9 and J is TRBJ2-1; D gene ambiguous. Trimming pared 0 bases from V and 6 bases from J, leaving 13 bases between. Germline loops: CDR1 SGDLS, CDR2 YYNGEE. The CDR3 extends over 15 amino acids. CDR3 sequence (DNA): TGTGCCAGCAGCGTAGTCGGTGGGGTCGGCAATGAGCAGTTCTTC. Protein: CASSVVGGVGNEQFF.

The chain has TRBV5-4 and TRBJ2-2; TRBD2 matches at 11 bases. The CDR3 extends over 16 amino acids. Germline values: CDR1 SGHNT, CDR2 YYREEE (reference sequence). J gave up 6 bases and V 6 bases, and 10 bases lay outside the gene matches. This CDR3 is CASTLPVAGGPGELFF. CDR3 bases: TGTGCCAGCACCTTACCAGTAGCGGGAGGGCCCGGGGAGCTGTTTTTT. Combining the CDR3 with reference TRBV5-4 and TRBJ2-2 gives the whole variable domain ETGVTQSPTHLIKTRGQQVTLRCSSQSGHNTVSWYQQALGQGPQFIFQYYREEENGRGNFPPRFSGLQFPNYSSELNVNALELDDSALYLCASTLPVAGGPGELFFGEGSRLTVL.

This rearrangement joins TRBV29-1 to TRBJ2-7, with 10 bases lining up with TRBD1. Looked up from germline, CDR1 is SQVTM and CDR2 is ANQGSEA. The CDR3 is 12 amino acids. After removal of 7 bases from V and 6 bases from J, the junction contained 6 bases not matched to a gene. CDR3 protein: CSAVGTGVEQYF. CDR3 DNA sequence: TGCAGCGCCGTGGGGACAGGGGTCGAGCAGTACTTC.

The V call is TRBV19, the J call TRBJ1-5, with a tentative D call TRBD1 (6 bases). This CDR3 is built from 13 residues. Deletions cut 6 bases from V and 6 bases from J, with 12 bases between. Germline CDR1 and CDR2: LNHDA and SQIVND (reference sequence). The CDR3 is CASRTGSAQPQHF. The CDR3 DNA reads TGTGCCAGTAGAACAGGGTCCGCTCAGCCCCAGCATTTT.

Concerning this clone itself: One junction end disagrees with the germline gene, perhaps due to a read error. The same CDR3 can be traced to other DNA sequences in this sample. This chain connects TRBV2 to TRBJ2-2; possible D gene TRBD1, 5 bases. This CDR3 has 15 residues. Germline CDR1 is SNHLY and CDR2 is FYNNEI. This chain's CDR3 is CASSEVRVFTGELFF. The CDR3, as DNA: TGTGCTAGCAGTGAAGTCAGGGTGTTCACCGGGGAGCTGTTTTTT.

The chain recombines TRBV19 with TRBJ1-1, with D perhaps TRBD1 (5 bases). Trimming pared 4 bases from V and 1 base from J, leaving 13 bases between. The CDR3 is 15 residues long. Germline V gives CDR1 LNHDA, CDR2 SQIVND (reference sequence). CDR3 sequence: CASSTTPTGNTEAFF. The CDR3 nucleotides read TGTGCCAGTAGTACGACCCCCACAGGGAACACTGAAGCTTTCTTT.

Written as DNA, the CDR3 is TGTGCCAGCAGCTTATGGCCGGGACGGGACAATGAGCAGTTCTTC. It codes for CASSLWPGRDNEQFF. This chain links TRBV7-9 with TRBJ2-1; TRBD1 or TRBD2 may be the D gene (5 bases each). Germline V lookup: CDR1 SEHNR, CDR2 FQNEAQ (reference sequence). The CDR3 runs to 15 residues. V dropped 2 bases and J dropped 5 bases, with 13 bases sitting between them.

This clone came up a few times. The chain uses TRBV4-2 and TRBJ2-7, with 7 bases matching TRBD1. Germline CDR1 and CDR2: LGHNA and YNFKEQ. After removal of 4 bases from V and 5 bases from J, the junction contained 5 bases not matched to a gene. This CDR3 has 13 amino acids. The DNA for the CDR3 is TGTGCCAGCAGCCCGGACAGGTGGAACGAGCAGTACTTC. It encodes CASSPDRWNEQYF.

The table lists this clone with a count of one. The DNA of the CDR3 is TGTGCCAGCAGCGCGGTCCGCTGGCAGGAGACCCAGTACTTC. Protein sequence: CASSAVRWQETQYF. V usage is TRBV11-2 and J usage is TRBJ2-5; D gene ambiguous. The ends were cut back, 5 bases at V and 5 bases at J, with 15 bases in the middle. The length of the CDR3 is 14 residues. Germline assignment: CDR1 SGHAT and CDR2 FQNNGV. Supplemented by reference TRBV11-2 and TRBJ2-5, the full variable domain reads EAGVAQSPRYKIIEKRQSVAFWCNPISGHATLYWYQQILGQGPKLLIQFQNNGVVDDSQLPKDRFSAERLKGVDSTLKIQPAKLEDSAVYLCASSAVRWQETQYFGPGTRLLVL.

V usage is TRBV19 and J usage is TRBJ2-2; 11 bases match TRBD2. V gave up 7 bases and J gave up 6 bases; unmatched junction bases: 22. The CDR3 extends over 20 amino acids. CDR1 is LNHDA, CDR2 SQIVND, per germline (reference sequence). Here the CDR3 reads CASNPPPGGSGRALAGELFF. The CDR3 DNA reads as TGTGCCAGTAACCCTCCGCCGGGGGGTAGCGGGAGGGCCTTGGCCGGGGAGCTGTTTTTT.

The genes are TRBV27 and TRBJ1-6; the D gene is possibly TRBD1 (5 bases). CDR1 is MNHEY and CDR2 is SMNVEV in the germline V gene (reference sequence). The CDR3 length is 14 residues. The V end was cut by 8 bases, the J end by 5 bases, with 13 bases between. This chain's CDR3 is CASQGRGHNSPLHF. The CDR3 DNA follows: TGTGCCAGCCAAGGGAGGGGCCATAATTCACCCCTCCACTTT.

The rearrangement uses TRBV6-1 and TRBJ1-5, with 7 positions matching TRBD1. Germline CDR1 MNHNS, CDR2 SASEGT. Losses at the gene ends were 3 bases for V and 6 bases for J; bases not matched to a gene: 5. CDR3 length: 14 residues. Here the CDR3 DNA reads TGTGCCAGCAGTGACGGCAGGGGGGCTCAGCCCCAGCATTTT. This translates into CASSDGRGAQPQHF.

The genes are TRBV4-1 and TRBJ2-1, with 7 bases aligning to TRBD1. Germline V gives CDR1 MGHRA, CDR2 YSYEKL. V dropped 4 bases and J dropped 6; count of bases not matched to a gene: 15. The CDR3 sequence is 17 residues long. DNA of the CDR3: TGCGCCAGCAGCCGACAAAACCGGGACAGAGACTTCAATGAGCAGTTCTTC. Translating it yields CASSRQNRDRDFNEQFF.

V usage is TRBV5-6 and J usage is TRBJ1-3; TRBD1 is a possible D gene (5 bases). The ends were cut back, 6 bases at V and 0 bases at J, with 10 bases in the middle. The CDR3 spans 14 residues. Germline-derived CDR1 and CDR2 are SGHDT and YYEEEE. CDR3 region: CASTGGNSGNTIYF. CDR3 nucleotides: TGTGCCAGCACGGGGGGGAACTCTGGAAACACCATATATTTT.

V is TRBV30 and J is TRBJ2-7; D gene ambiguous. V was pared by 3 bases and J by 3 bases, with 12 bases between. CDR1 GTSNPN and CDR2 SVGIG come from the germline V gene (reference sequence). The CDR3 is 13 residues long. The CDR3, as DNA: TGTGCCTGGAGCCCGGTCCCGATCTACGAGCAGTACTTC. This gives the protein CAWSPVPIYEQYF.